The source of this T cell receptor beta chain is a study of blood T cells in healthy people across ages. Remarks on this clonotype: What it recognizes is unknown.

Donors gave around 9.8 milliliters of peripheral blood apiece. Researchers isolated at least 6 million PBMCs per sample. Germline V CDR1 and CDR2: MNHNS, SASEGT. The CDR3 contains 17 residues. With 6 bases removed from V and 7 bases from J, the gap between germline ends came to 22 bases. The authors ran a second PCR of roughly 6 to 12 cycles using a sample-barcoded 5' primer and a J-beta primer mix. TCRdb re-analysed the 5' RACE reads in MiXCR, keeping a single row per CDR3 protein. The sample yields fewer than 2,000,000 distinct CDR3 sequences, roughly a third seen once. General study findings and limits: Estimates drawn from one million T cells were deemed to understate diversity. Among T cells, TCR beta diversity per million cells dropped roughly linearly as age rose.

Specimen: blood. This rearrangement joins TRBV6-1 to TRBJ1-6; weak D call: TRBD1 (5 bases). This sequence originates from a woman aged 25-40 years in good health. The CDR3 loop reads CASSRQGPGGVNSPLHF. CDR3 bases: TGTGCCAGCAGCCGTCAGGGCCCTGGGGGTGTGAATTCACCCCTCCACTTT.